These 13 T cell receptor beta chains came from one sample sequenced in a study of identical twins. Using its own MiXCR run on the 5' RACE reads, TCRdb lists one record per CDR3 protein. The sample has nearly 900,000 distinct CDR3 sequences, 9% to 15% seen once. These same records also appear under a second study, on yellow fever vaccine responses in identical twins.

The sample was PBMCs. These TCRs come from a woman aged 18-29 years in good health.

This clonotype was picked up a small number of times. This rearrangement joins TRBV9 to TRBJ2-1, with 11 bases fitting TRBD2. Unmatched junction bases numbered 6, after V lost 3 bases and J lost 4 bases. The CDR3 has 16 residues. Germline CDR1 SGDLS, CDR2 YYNGEE. The CDR3 spells CASSAGTSGLYNEQFF. The CDR3 nucleotides read TGTGCCAGCAGCGCCGGGACTAGCGGCCTATACAATGAGCAGTTCTTC.

There are a few counts of this clonotype. The CDR3 nucleotides are TGCAGTGCCAGTGGGCCTACCGATTCACCCCTCCACTTT. Translating gives CSASGPTDSPLHF. The chain combines TRBV20-1 with TRBJ1-6; D gene uncertain. In germline, CDR1 is DFQATT, CDR2 SNEGSKA (reference sequence). The CDR3 is 13 amino acids. V gave up 6 bases and J gave up 8 bases, with 14 bases separating them.

This clonotype has more than one count but fewer than ten. CDR3 loop: CASSVTGNSPLHF. DNA for the CDR3: TGTGCCAGCAGTGTCACCGGTAATTCACCCCTCCACTTT. The rearrangement links TRBV2 to TRBJ1-6; no clear D. Trimming stripped 4 bases from V and 6 bases from J, with 7 bases between. CDR1 and CDR2 (germline): SNHLY, FYNNEI. The CDR3 is made up of 13 amino acids.

The chain couples TRBV3-1 to TRBJ2-7; 13 positions match TRBD2. Germline V CDR1 and CDR2: LGHDT, YNNKEL (reference sequence). The CDR3 spans 17 residues. With V trimmed by 5 bases and J by 3 bases, 10 bases remained unmatched. The CDR3 loop reads CASSTGLAGERGYEQYF. The CDR3 nucleotides read TGTGCCAGCAGCACAGGACTAGCGGGAGAACGGGGCTACGAGCAGTACTTC.

This clonotype was counted a few times. The rearrangement links TRBV6-1 to TRBJ1-5, with 7 bases fitting TRBD1. There are 14 residues in the CDR3. CDR1 is MNHNS, CDR2 SASEGT, per germline. V shed 6 bases, J shed 6 bases, and the junction held 8 bases outside the gene matches. Here the CDR3 reads CASSPGTVAQPQHF. The CDR3 DNA follows: TGTGCCAGCAGCCCCGGGACAGTAGCTCAGCCCCAGCATTTT.

The rearrangement joins TRBV9 to TRBJ2-5; a weak D match, TRBD1 (6 bases). Germline V gene sequence: CDR1 SGDLS, CDR2 YYNGEE. V gave up 0 bases and J gave up 5 bases, with 14 bases separating them. The CDR3 runs to 15 residues. The CDR3 bases are TGTGCCAGCAGCGTAGCCCCCACAGGGATGGAGACCCAGTACTTC. It encodes CASSVAPTGMETQYF.

The sample holds many counts of this clonotype. The chain recombines TRBV12-3 or TRBV12-4 with TRBJ2-2, with 12 bases matching TRBD2. The CDR3 sequence is 15 residues long. V dropped 3 bases and J dropped 6; count of bases not matched to a gene: 2. Here the CDR3 DNA reads TGTGCCAGCAGTTTTCCTAGCGGGGGGGCCGGGGAGCTGTTTTTT. As protein: CASSFPSGGAGELFF.

The sample holds a few counts of this clonotype. The genes are TRBV20-1 and TRBJ2-7, with 7 bases identical to TRBD2. The germline CDR1 and CDR2 sequences are DFQATT and SNEGSKA (reference sequence). With 3 bases clipped from V and 3 bases from J, the junction kept 5 bases outside the gene matches. The CDR3 runs 13 residues. The CDR3 here is CSASSGDYYEQYF. In DNA form, the CDR3 reads TGCAGTGCTAGTTCGGGGGACTACTACGAGCAGTACTTC.

The chain recombines TRBV20-1 with TRBJ1-1; a weak D match, TRBD1 (6 bases). CDR3 length: 14 residues. V lost 1 base and J 4 bases, leaving 13 bases between the germline ends. Germline CDR1 and CDR2: DFQATT and SNEGSKA (reference sequence). The CDR3, as DNA: TGCAGTGCTAGAGTCCAGGGGAGAGTCACTGAAGCTTTCTTT. It is translated as CSARVQGRVTEAFF.

This clonotype has only a few counts. DNA of the CDR3: TGCGCCAGCAGCTTGGGGGATAGCGGGAGGCCCCAAGAGACCCAGTACTTC. The encoded protein is CASSLGDSGRPQETQYF. The chain uses TRBV5-1 and TRBJ2-5; 10 bases are a match to TRBD2. The germline V gene has CDR1 SGHRS and CDR2 YFSETQ. The CDR3 has 17 amino acids. J lost 1 base, V lost 0 bases, and 6 bases had no gene match.

This clonotype showed up just a few times. This chain links TRBV9 with TRBJ1-5; D gene ambiguous. Germline CDR1 is SGDLS and CDR2 is YYNGEE. Trimming cost V 0 bases and J 5 bases, with 6 bases left between them. The CDR3 loop spans 13 amino acids. The CDR3 DNA follows: TGTGCCAGCAGCGTAGATCAGGATCAGCCCCAGCATTTT. This sequence encodes CASSVDQDQPQHF.

This clonotype has at least ten counts. V usage is TRBV29-1 and J usage is TRBJ2-3; maybe TRBD1 (5 bases). With 2 bases removed from V and 1 base from J, the gap between germline ends came to 10 bases. Germline assignment: CDR1 SQVTM and CDR2 ANQGSEA. The CDR3 has 14 amino acids. CDR3 DNA: TGCAGCGTTGAATGGGGCCAAGGCACAGATACGCAGTATTTT. This translates into CSVEWGQGTDTQYF.

This clonotype occurred many times. The chain uses TRBV20-1 and TRBJ2-7; D is unresolved. From germline, CDR1 is DFQATT and CDR2 SNEGSKA (reference sequence). Trimming shortened V by 0 bases and J by 3 bases, and 3 bases separated the two germline ends. There are 11 residues in the CDR3. Here the CDR3 reads CSARDGYEQYF. The CDR3 nucleotides read TGCAGTGCTAGAGATGGCTACGAGCAGTACTTC.